One sample yielded the 2 T cell receptor beta chains listed below, sequenced in a study of blood T cell repertoires in COVID-19 (TCRdb year 2020). The library relied on the immunoSEQ multiplex PCR assay. TCRdb obtained this table from immuneACCESS and retained in-frame rearrangements with V and J assigned. These tables miss some clones; where compared with another copy, unresolved V genes account for less than half of the shortfall, and the remainder is unexplained. In this sample the table shows over 150,000 clones, 70% to 90% of which occur a single time. 0.55% to 0.75% of the sample belongs to the ten largest clones. Sequencing was carried out using peripheral blood. These TCRs come from a man aged 60-69 years with COVID-19, enrolled during active disease.

The chain has TRBV9 and TRBJ2-3, with 8 bases matching TRBD2. This CDR3 has 16 amino acids. Germline assignment: CDR1 SGDLS and CDR2 YYNGEE. Trimming took 0 bases from V and 1 from J; bases not matched to a gene: 4. CDR3 residues: CASSVELAVRTDTQYF. The DNA of the CDR3 is TGTGCCAGCAGCGTAGAACTAGCGGTCCGCACAGATACGCAGTATTTT.

The V call is TRBV6-5, the J call TRBJ2-7; TRBD1 aligns across 8 bases. The junction had 11 bases not matched to a gene; V was cut back by 6 bases and J by 4 bases. Germline CDR1 and CDR2: MNHEY and SVGAGI. The CDR3 loop spans 15 amino acids. CDR3 amino acids: CASRGWTGKGYEQYF. CDR3 nucleotide sequence: TGTGCCAGCAGGGGCTGGACAGGGAAAGGGTACGAGCAGTACTTC.